This T cell receptor beta chain was recovered during a study of blood T cell repertoires in COVID-19. In the study overall: The United States, Italy and Spain were the sources of the acute and convalescent COVID-19 samples. Nucleic acid was either cDNA or gDNA, and it came from T cells, B-cell-depleted T cells, or PBMCs.

This CDR3 region has 14 residues. V was shortened by 4 bases and J by 2 bases, with 12 bases between the two germline ends. CDR1 SGHVS and CDR2 FQNEAQ come from the germline V gene. Original methodology: It was from reference gene primer amplification that nucleated cell counts were estimated. The table came from immunoSEQ multiplex PCR; TCRdb's copy has only in-frame clones and leaves some out. V, J and clone size derive from that table, while D and trimming were established from the DNA sequence. The data hold a few hundred thousand clones, with about nine tenths observed a single time. Sequenced: peripheral blood. The sequence was collected from a middle-aged man who had recovered from COVID-19. The chain combines TRBV7-8 with TRBJ2-7, with TRBD1 as a possible D gene (5 bases). CDR3 sequence: CASSSDSFPYEQYF. Written as DNA, the CDR3 is TGTGCCAGCAGCTCCGACAGCTTCCCCTACGAGCAGTACTTC.